The next 22 T cell receptor beta chains were all read from a single sample in a study of T cell changes during pregnancy in multiple sclerosis. Using immunoSEQ multiplex PCR, the repertoire was profiled, and TCRdb retains in-frame clones only, with some absent. The sample lists approximately 64,000 clones, around 92% occurring once. The source material was peripheral blood, sampled in the first trimester of pregnancy. The receptors originated from a female donor with multiple sclerosis, enrolled in a pregnancy study.

The chain links TRBV7-2 to TRBJ2-7; 11 nucleotides match TRBD2. This CDR3 has 14 amino acids. With 7 bases clipped from V and 4 bases from J, the junction kept 6 bases outside the gene matches. Germline V gene lookup returns CDR1 SGHTA and CDR2 FQGNSA. The CDR3 loop reads CASNPTSGGYEQYF. As DNA, the CDR3 is TGTGCCAGCAACCCTACTAGCGGGGGTTACGAGCAGTACTTC. Full variable domain (remainder filled in from reference TRBV7-2 and TRBJ2-7): GAGVSQSPSNKVTEKGKDVELRCDPISGHTALYWYRQSLGQGLEFLIYFQGNSAPDKSGLPSDRFSAERTGGSVSTLTIQRTQQEDSAVYLCASNPTSGGYEQYFGPGTRLTVT.

This rearrangement joins TRBV6-4 to TRBJ1-1, with TRBD1 as a possible D gene (5 bases). Germline lookup yields CDR1 MRHNA and CDR2 SNTAGT. The V end was cut by 3 bases, the J end by 1 base, with 6 bases between. The CDR3 loop spans 13 amino acids. CDR3 amino acids: CASSEGGNTEAFF. The CDR3 nucleotides are TGTGCCAGCAGTGAGGGGGGGAACACTGAAGCTTTCTTT.

The chain carries TRBV30 and TRBJ1-1; D possibly corresponds to TRBD1 (5 bases). The V gene lost 5 bases and the J gene lost 8 bases, with 18 bases spanning the gap. There are 13 residues in the CDR3. The germline CDR1 and CDR2 sequences are GTSNPN and SVGIG (reference sequence). The CDR3 bases are TGTGCCTGGGAAAGGGGAGGGCAGATAGAAGCTTTCTTT. Amino acid sequence: CAWERGGQIEAFF. Combining the CDR3 with reference TRBV30 and TRBJ1-1 gives the whole variable domain SQTIHQWPATLVQPVGSPLSLECTVEGTSNPNLYWYRQAAGRGLQLLFYSVGIGQISSEVPQNLSASRPQDRQFILSSKKLLLSDSGFYLCAWERGGQIEAFFGQGTRLTVV.

This clone appeared a few times. This chain links TRBV2 with TRBJ1-1; 8 nucleotides match TRBD1. The CDR3 length is 13 residues. The V gene end was trimmed by 6 bases and the J gene end by 4 bases; junction bases not matched to a gene: 4. CDR1 SNHLY and CDR2 FYNNEI come from the germline V gene. The CDR3 spells CASSRGRGTEAFF. The CDR3, as DNA: TGTGCCAGCAGCAGGGGGCGTGGCACTGAAGCTTTCTTT.

The chain uses TRBV2 and TRBJ2-3, with TRBD1 identical over 8 bases. The CDR3 runs to 16 residues. V trimming: 6 bases; J trimming: 1 base; junction bases outside the gene matches: 9. In germline, CDR1 is SNHLY, CDR2 FYNNEI. The CDR3 spells CASRRAGGPRTDTQYF. CDR3 sequence (DNA): TGTGCCAGCAGAAGAGCAGGGGGCCCCCGCACAGATACGCAGTATTTT.

The chain has TRBV19 and TRBJ1-5; D not resolved. From germline, CDR1 is LNHDA and CDR2 SQIVND (reference sequence). The CDR3 loop spans 16 amino acids. Trimming shortened V by 2 bases and J by 1 base, and 12 bases separated the two germline ends. The CDR3 loop is CASSIFGSSSNQPQHF. CDR3 sequence (DNA): TGTGCCAGTAGTATATTTGGCAGTAGCAGCAATCAGCCCCAGCATTTT.

The chain employs TRBV5-4 and TRBJ2-1; a weak D match, TRBD2 (7 bases). The CDR3 consists of 17 residues. The germline CDR1 and CDR2 sequences are SGHNT and YYREEE (reference sequence). V was cut by 0 bases and J by 7 bases, with 20 bases left in between. CDR3 DNA sequence: TGTGCCAGCAGCTTGGCCGGGGGGCGGGTGGTTCTAAATGAGCAGTTCTTC. It yields the protein CASSLAGGRVVLNEQFF.

This rearrangement joins TRBV29-1 to TRBJ2-7; TRBD1 agrees at 11 bases. Per germline, CDR1 SQVTM and CDR2 ANQGSEA. J was trimmed by 2 bases and V by 4 bases; bases with no gene match: 4. The CDR3 is made up of 14 amino acids. The CDR3 is CSVGGQGATYEQYF. CDR3 bases: TGCAGCGTTGGAGGACAGGGGGCCACCTACGAGCAGTACTTC.

The gene calls are TRBV7-9 and TRBJ2-5, with 8 bases matching TRBD1. The V segment lost 2 bases and the J segment 2 bases; nucleotides outside the gene matches: 4. Germline V lookup: CDR1 SEHNR, CDR2 FQNEAQ (reference sequence). The CDR3 sequence is 15 residues long. The CDR3 spells CASSLKGTGQETQYF. In nucleotides, the CDR3 is TGTGCCAGCAGCTTAAAAGGGACAGGACAAGAGACCCAGTACTTC. Full variable domain (outside the CDR3, taken from reference TRBV7-9 and TRBJ2-5): DTGVSQNPRHKITKRGQNVTFRCDPISEHNRLYWYRQTLGQGPEFLTYFQNEAQLEKSRLLSDRFSAERPKGSFSTLEIQRTEQGDSAMYLCASSLKGTGQETQYFGPGTRLLVL.

The gene calls are TRBV5-4 and TRBJ2-1; D is perhaps TRBD2 (6 bases). The ends were cut back, 0 bases at V and 13 bases at J, with 14 bases in the middle. The germline CDR1 and CDR2 sequences are SGHNT and YYREEE (reference sequence). The CDR3 spans 13 residues. The CDR3 protein is CASSLEKGLIQFF. DNA of the CDR3: TGTGCCAGCAGCTTGGAAAAGGGACTGATTCAGTTCTTC. The variable domain in full, with the rest retrieved from reference TRBV5-4 and TRBJ2-1, is ETGVTQSPTHLIKTRGQQVTLRCSSQSGHNTVSWYQQALGQGPQFIFQYYREEENGRGNFPPRFSGLQFPNYSSELNVNALELDDSALYLCASSLEKGLIQFFGPGTRLTVL.

The chain carries TRBV28 and TRBJ2-7, with D possibly TRBD1 on 6 matching bases. The CDR3 consists of 16 residues. CDR1 MDHEN and CDR2 SYDVKM come from the germline V gene. The V gene lost 3 bases and the J gene lost 5 bases, with 20 bases spanning the gap. CDR3 sequence reads: CASSFSVRGLKDEQYF. The DNA of the CDR3 is TGTGCCAGCAGTTTTTCGGTCAGGGGCCTGAAGGACGAGCAGTACTTC.

The genes are TRBV18 and TRBJ2-7; D is undetermined. Germline CDR1 KGHSH, CDR2 LQKENI. This CDR3 has 13 amino acids. Trimming removed 5 bases from V and 2 bases from J, with 10 bases in between. The CDR3 reads CASSDRHTYEQYF. The CDR3 DNA reads as TGTGCCAGCTCAGATAGACACACCTACGAGCAGTACTTC.

The rearrangement links TRBV18 to TRBJ1-1; maybe TRBD1 (5 bases). CDR1 is KGHSH and CDR2 is LQKENI in the germline V gene. This CDR3 is built from 16 residues. Trimming pared 0 bases from V and 4 bases from J, leaving 15 bases between. In DNA form, the CDR3 reads TGTGCCAGCTCACCACCGAGTTGGGGCAAAGGCACTGAAGCTTTCTTT. Its translation is CASSPPSWGKGTEAFF.

The V and J genes are TRBV6-5 and TRBJ2-3; 10 bases fit TRBD1. Germline V CDR1 and CDR2: MNHEY, SVGAGI. Trimming removed 1 base from V and 4 bases from J; junction bases left unmatched: 5. This CDR3 is 16 amino acids long. CDR3 region: CASSYFLGQGPDTQYF. The CDR3 DNA follows: TGTGCCAGCAGTTACTTTTTGGGACAGGGGCCAGATACGCAGTATTTT.

V is TRBV27 and J is TRBJ2-7; a weak D match, TRBD1 (8 bases). The V gene lost 3 bases and the J gene lost 3 bases, with 12 bases spanning the gap. Germline V CDR1 and CDR2: MNHEY, SMNVEV (reference sequence). The CDR3 sequence is 14 residues long. This CDR3 is CASSFTGGGYEQYF. CDR3 DNA: TGTGCCAGCAGTTTCACAGGGGGGGGCTACGAGCAGTACTTC.

The chain links TRBV15 to TRBJ1-1; D is ambiguous. The CDR3 covers 15 residues. V lost 1 base and J lost 0, with 9 bases in between. Germline V gene sequence: CDR1 LNHNV, CDR2 YYDKDF (reference sequence). The CDR3 bases are TGTGCCACCAGCAGAGGGGAGGTCATGAACACTGAAGCTTTCTTT. This sequence encodes CATSRGEVMNTEAFF.

The rearrangement uses TRBV7-9 and TRBJ2-7; the match to TRBD1 covers 8 bases. The CDR3 extends over 13 amino acids. CDR1 is SEHNR, CDR2 FQNEAQ, per germline (reference sequence). The junction had 4 bases not matched to a gene; V was cut back by 6 bases and J by 3 bases. The CDR3 nucleotides read TGTGCCAGCAGGCCCGGGACAGGCTACGAGCAGTACTTC. Translated, it gives CASRPGTGYEQYF.

The rearrangement uses TRBV5-1 and TRBJ1-3, with 10 bases fitting TRBD1. The J segment lost 4 bases and the V segment lost 7 bases, leaving 8 bases of the junction unmatched. CDR1 is SGHRS and CDR2 is YFSETQ in the germline V gene. This CDR3 comprises 15 residues. CDR3 nucleotide sequence: TGCGCCAGCGCCCGTGACAGGGGGCTAGGAAACACCATATATTTT. Its translation: CASARDRGLGNTIYF.

The CDR3 region is CASRPTGGRAYEQYF. The DNA for the CDR3 is TGTGCCAGCAGGCCCACGGGGGGGAGAGCCTACGAGCAGTACTTC. The V call is TRBV7-9, the J call TRBJ2-7; 8 positions agree with TRBD2. V trimming: 6 bases; J trimming: 2 bases; junction bases outside the gene matches: 9. Germline lookup yields CDR1 SEHNR and CDR2 FQNEAQ (reference sequence). The length of the CDR3 is 15 residues. The whole variable domain, filled in from reference TRBV7-9 and TRBJ2-7, reads DTGVSQNPRHKITKRGQNVTFRCDPISEHNRLYWYRQTLGQGPEFLTYFQNEAQLEKSRLLSDRFSAERPKGSFSTLEIQRTEQGDSAMYLCASRPTGGRAYEQYFGPGTRLTVT.

The chain has TRBV6-6 and TRBJ1-1, with D perhaps matching TRBD1 (5 bases). V was trimmed by 7 bases and J by 6 bases, leaving 21 bases between them. This CDR3 spans 15 amino acids. Germline V lookup: CDR1 MNHNY, CDR2 SVGAGI (reference sequence). The CDR3 DNA follows: TGTGCCAGCACCTCAGCGCCGACAGCCGGCGCTGAAGCTTTCTTT. Encoded protein: CASTSAPTAGAEAFF.

The chain links TRBV4-2 to TRBJ1-3; D gene ambiguous. This CDR3 contains 16 residues. Germline CDR1 LGHNA, CDR2 YNFKEQ. Trimming left V 1 base short and J 0 bases short, with 10 bases between. The CDR3 DNA reads TGTGCCAGCAGCCAAGGACCCGGGGTCTCTGGAAACACCATATATTTT. Translating it yields CASSQGPGVSGNTIYF.

CDR3 amino acids: CASSSAGGGVPGELFF. The CDR3, as DNA: TGTGCCAGCAGCTCCGCCGGAGGAGGGGTCCCCGGGGAGCTGTTTTTT. This rearrangement joins TRBV6-6 to TRBJ2-2, with D tentatively TRBD2 (6 bases). From germline, CDR1 is MNHNY and CDR2 SVGAGI (reference sequence). V lost 6 bases and J lost 6, with 20 bases in between. CDR3 length equals 16 residues.